This T cell receptor beta chain was sequenced in a study of blood T cell repertoires in COVID-19 (dated by TCRdb to about 2020). With regard to the full study: Samples covering the acute and convalescent phases of COVID-19 were provided by collaborators in the United States, Italy and Spain. Where available, HLA class I and class II types were taken from metadata supplied by the sample provider and were not determined by assay-based typing. Deeply sampled blood TCRbeta repertoires from subjects exposed to, actively infected with, or recovered from COVID-19 were included in the dataset. Nearly every sample came with metadata listing a de-identified subject ID, COVID-19 status, age in years and sex. The repertoires were made available in a free public database intended to serve as a resource for research on the immune response to SARS-CoV-2. The prospective study material was composed of cDNA or gDNA derived from T cells, B-cell-depleted T cells, or PBMCs. The samples were drawn from two sources: the first 160 participants of the ongoing ImmuneRACE study, and 1,200 or so subjects contributed by 6 global collaborators. Study-wide findings and limitations: The quantity of clinical and demographic metadata differed by source and by participant and was supplied without curation.

In the case of this clone: Its target antigen remains unknown. The record has no base qualities; no much larger clone is one base away.

A second Seattle source provided samples from volunteer blood donors who had recovered from COVID-19. The collaborating institutions used their own protocols to collect whole blood in K2EDTA tubes. For TCRbeta analysis, collaborators shipped samples as frozen whole blood, isolated PBMCs, or DNA extracted from either of those sample types. V was cut back by 3 bases and J by 4 bases, leaving a gap of 16 bases between them. Including the terminal cysteine and phenylalanine, the CDR3 comprises 16 residues. The retained sequence is limited to the CDR3, 48 bases, with the frame set at the first base. CDR1 and CDR2 are drawn from the germline V gene: SGDLS, YYNGEE. TCRbeta CDR3 regions were amplified from genomic DNA using the immunoSEQ Assay, a bias-controlled multiplex PCR. Regarding the original processing steps: Within the assay, amplification of reference gene primers was used to estimate how many nucleated cells each sample contained. To quantify the absolute abundance of each unique TCRbeta CDR3 rearrangement, sequence reads were collapsed and filtered. Productive Simpson clonality was computed per sample as the square root of Simpson's diversity index over productive rearrangements. TCRdb obtained this table from immuneACCESS and retained in-frame rearrangements with V and J assigned. These tables miss some clones; where compared with another copy, unresolved V genes account for less than half of the shortfall, and the remainder is unexplained. The DNA was the basis for D and trimming; V, J and clone size are from that table. In this sample the table shows around 280,000 clones, 87% of which occur a single time. The ten largest clones take up about 2.2% of the sample.

In this chain, TRBV9 is recombined with TRBJ2-2, with a weak D call of TRBD2 (6 bases match). Sequences were obtained from peripheral blood. This receptor was identified in a woman in her forties or fifties who had recovered from COVID-19. The nucleotide sequence is TGTGCCAGCAGCGCTGGGACTCCACGAGCCACCGGGGAGCTGTTTTTT. Its protein reads: CASSAGTPRATGELFF.